The rows below give T cell receptor beta chains drawn from one sample of a study of early T cells in non-severe SARS-CoV-2 infection. TCRdb redid the calling of the 5' RACE reads with MiXCR, one entry per CDR3 protein. Of about 77,000 distinct CDR3 sequences listed, more than 10% are singletons. The sample consisted of whole blood, taken at baseline. The origin of the receptors is an adult who was a healthcare worker with PCR-confirmed SARS-CoV-2 infection or an uninfected control (not recorded which). The donor label of this sample is uncertain. CDR3s include the opening cysteine and the closing phenylalanine or tryptophan. D genes are given only for firm matches. Clone size, where shown, is once, few, many, or a class for clones that have expanded.

j_call | d_call | clone_size | v_call | cdr3_aa | cdr3_nt
TRBJ2-3 | TRBD1 | - | TRBV5-1 | CASSLGTATDTQYF | TGCGCCAGCAGCCTCGGGACAGCCACAGATACGCAGTATTTT
TRBJ2-7 | - | - | TRBV25-1 | CASRDQGELVEQYF | TGTGCCAGCAGAGATCAGGGAGAACTCGTAGAGCAGTACTTC
TRBJ2-1 | TRBD2 | - | TRBV11-3 | CASRAQLRGDEQFF | TGTGCCAGCAGGGCCCAGCTCCGGGGGGATGAGCAGTTCTTC
TRBJ2-7 | - | many | TRBV10-3 | CAIRGLETYEQYF | TGTGCCATCAGGGGACTTGAAACCTACGAGCAGTACTTC
TRBJ2-1 | - | few | TRBV12-3/TRBV12-4 | CASSFPPADNEQFF | TGTGCCAGCAGTTTCCCTCCAGCGGACAATGAGCAGTTCTTC
TRBJ2-3 | - | many | TRBV5-1 | CASSTLFAATDTQYF | TGCGCCAGCTCTACCCTGTTTGCGGCGACAGATACGCAGTATTTT
TRBJ1-2 | TRBD1 | - | TRBV2 | CASSERGRQGSRGYTF | TGTGCCAGCAGTGAAAGGGGGAGACAGGGATCGAGAGGCTACACCTTC
TRBJ2-1 | - | - | TRBV20-1 | CSARKRSNEQFF | TGCAGTGCTAGGAAACGGAGCAATGAGCAGTTCTTC
TRBJ2-5 | - | few | TRBV18 | CASSPVSWPLETQYF | TGTGCCAGCTCACCAGTTTCTTGGCCACTGGAGACCCAGTACTTC
TRBJ1-1 | - | - | TRBV6-5 | CASSYGGAVTEAFF | TGTGCCAGCAGTTACGGGGGGGCGGTCACTGAAGCTTTCTTT
TRBJ2-3 | - | few | TRBV6-9 | CASSSPGPSKKPDTQYF | TGTGCCAGCAGTTCTCCCGGACCTTCAAAGAAGCCAGATACGCAGTATTTT
TRBJ1-1 | - | - | TRBV15 | CVTNPQTSGPAFF | TGTGTCACCAATCCACAGACCTCGGGGCCAGCTTTCTTT
TRBJ2-7 | - | - | TRBV4-3 | CASSQVDRPSSYEQYF | TGCGCCAGCAGCCAAGTCGACAGACCAAGCTCCTACGAGCAGTACTTC
TRBJ2-1 | - | many | TRBV10-3 | CAIRRRATYNEQFF | TGTGCCATCAGAAGGAGGGCCACCTACAATGAGCAGTTCTTC
TRBJ2-1 | - | - | TRBV2 | CASVQGIQGNEQFF | TGTGCCAGTGTACAGGGTATCCAAGGTAATGAGCAGTTCTTC
TRBJ1-2 | - | many | TRBV2 | CASKASGVGYYTF | TGTGCCAGCAAGGCTTCAGGCGTTGGGTACTACACCTTC
TRBJ1-2 | - | few | TRBV12-3/TRBV12-4 | CASSLVSVNYGYTF | TGTGCCAGCAGTTTAGTCAGCGTTAACTATGGCTACACCTTC
TRBJ2-1 | - | many | TRBV5-1 | CASSFGGLENEQFF | TGCGCCAGCAGCTTCGGAGGACTGGAAAACGAGCAGTTCTTC
TRBJ1-1 | - | many | TRBV6-2/TRBV6-3 | CASYVTIQEGQYTEAFF | TGTGCCAGCTACGTGACAATTCAGGAGGGGCAATACACTGAAGCTTTCTTT
TRBJ2-3 | - | - | TRBV5-1 | CASLEPDTQYF | TGCGCCAGCCTGGAACCCGATACGCAGTATTTT
TRBJ2-7 | - | few | TRBV20-1 | CSARDQGSGVYEQYF | TGCAGTGCTAGAGATCAAGGTAGTGGGGTCTACGAGCAGTACTTC
TRBJ1-2 | - | - | TRBV3-1 | CASSQGLGTYDYGYTF | TGTGCCAGCAGCCAAGGCCTGGGGACATACGACTATGGCTACACCTTC
TRBJ1-2 | TRBD1 | - | TRBV12-3/TRBV12-4 | CASRGQGLDGYTF | TGTGCCAGCAGGGGACAGGGATTAGATGGCTACACCTTC
TRBJ2-5 | - | few | TRBV3-1 | CASSQMRQVQETQYF | TGTGCCAGCAGCCAAATGCGCCAGGTCCAAGAGACCCAGTACTTC
TRBJ1-6 | - | few | TRBV5-6 | CARTRGSRPNSPLHF | TGTGCCAGGACGAGGGGCTCCCGACCTAATTCACCCCTCCATTTT
TRBJ2-3 | - | - | TRBV29-1 | CSVRGADTQYF | TGCAGCGTTAGGGGAGCAGATACGCAGTATTTT
TRBJ2-1 | TRBD2 | many | TRBV20-1 | CSAREALAENF | TGCAGTGCTAGAGAGGCACTAGCGGAGAACTTC
TRBJ1-4 | - | - | TRBV7-2 | CASSLAADGSEKLFF | TGTGCCAGCAGCTTAGCGGCGGATGGGAGTGAAAAACTGTTTTTT
TRBJ2-4 | - | few | TRBV4-3 | CASSQETGNIQYF | TGCGCCAGCAGCCAAGAAACGGGGAACATTCAGTACTTC
TRBJ2-6 | - | few | TRBV18 | CASSRDGAGANVLTF | TGTGCCAGCTCAAGGGATGGGGCTGGGGCCAACGTCCTGACTTTC
TRBJ1-5 | - | many | TRBV7-2 | CASSFFSNQPQHF | TGTGCCAGCAGCTTTTTTAGCAATCAGCCCCAGCATTTT
TRBJ2-7 | TRBD1 | - | TRBV6-6 | CASSYSTSGQGGEQYF | TGTGCCAGCAGTTACTCGACCTCGGGACAGGGAGGAGAGCAGTACTTC
TRBJ1-6 | TRBD1 | few | TRBV2 | CASSQTGENSPLHF | TGTGCCAGCAGCCAGACAGGGGAAAATTCACCCCTCCACTTT
TRBJ2-3 | - | many | TRBV9 | CASSMSDTQYF | TGTGCCAGCAGCATGTCCGATACGCAGTATTTT
TRBJ2-3 | - | - | TRBV10-3 | CAIRATDTQYF | TGTGCCATCAGGGCGACAGATACGCAGTATTTT
TRBJ1-5 | TRBD1 | few | TRBV2 | CASMGTGGRQPQHF | TGTGCCAGCATGGGGACAGGGGGGCGACAGCCCCAGCATTTT
TRBJ2-7 | TRBD1 | many | TRBV4-1 | CASSQVRTGSYEQYF | TGCGCCAGCAGCCAAGTGCGGACAGGGTCCTACGAGCAGTACTTC
TRBJ1-3 | - | few | TRBV5-1 | CASRLSEGNTIYF | TGCGCCAGCAGGTTGTCGGAAGGAAACACCATATATTTT
TRBJ2-3 | - | - | TRBV7-6 | CASSLRLGGDTQYF | TGTGCCAGCAGCTTAAGACTAGGAGGGGATACGCAGTATTTT
TRBJ2-2 | TRBD2 | few | TRBV20-1 | CSAKLAGGYTGELFF | TGCAGTGCTAAGTTAGCGGGAGGCTACACCGGGGAGCTGTTTTTT
TRBJ2-5 | TRBD2 | - | TRBV3-1 | CASSQDLSGRARETQYF | TGTGCCAGCAGCCAAGATCTTTCCGGGAGGGCCCGGGAGACCCAGTACTTC
TRBJ2-2 | TRBD2 | many | TRBV20-1 | CSATPGGAGELFF | TGCAGTGCTACCCCGGGGGGGGCCGGGGAGCTGTTTTTT
TRBJ2-3 | TRBD1 | few | TRBV6-5 | CASRPGGANTQYF | TGTGCCAGCAGACCAGGGGGCGCAAATACGCAGTATTTT
TRBJ2-5 | TRBD2 | - | TRBV20-1 | CSAPGTSGETQYF | TGCAGTGCTCCCGGGACTAGCGGAGAGACCCAGTACTTC
TRBJ1-1 | - | - | TRBV11-2 | CASSLARTDGEAFF | TGTGCCAGCAGCTTAGCTCGGACCGACGGTGAAGCTTTCTTT
TRBJ2-7 | - | - | TRBV12-3/TRBV12-4 | CASSLLADDYEQYF | TGTGCCAGCAGTTTGCTTGCCGACGACTACGAGCAGTACTTC
TRBJ1-4 | TRBD1 | many | TRBV20-1 | CSAGQGAGEKLFF | TGCAGTGCGGGACAGGGGGCGGGTGAAAAACTGTTTTTT
TRBJ2-3 | TRBD2 | - | TRBV5-6 | CASTKSLGGGDTQYF | TGTGCCAGCACCAAGTCTCTGGGCGGGGGAGATACGCAGTATTTT
TRBJ2-7 | TRBD2 | once | TRBV6-6 | CASSYGTSSTYEQYF | TGTGCCAGCAGTTACGGGACTAGCTCCACCTACGAGCAGTACTTC
TRBJ1-3 | - | few | TRBV5-1 | CASSLGALSGNTIYF | TGCGCCAGCAGCTTGGGCGCCCTCTCTGGAAACACCATATATTTT
TRBJ2-2 | TRBD2 | - | TRBV12-3/TRBV12-4 | CASSFYVSSGPPNGELFF | TGTGCCAGCAGTTTTTATGTCTCTAGCGGACCCCCTAATGGGGAGCTGTTTTTT
TRBJ2-7 | - | - | TRBV7-2 | CASSLRPRAGPANF | TGTGCCAGCAGCTTAAGGCCACGTGCGGGACCTGCGAACTTC
TRBJ2-5 | - | few | TRBV7-9 | CASSFKKGYQETQYF | TGTGCCAGCAGCTTTAAGAAGGGCTACCAAGAGACCCAGTACTTC
TRBJ1-2 | - | - | TRBV9 | CASSGLQVNYGYTF | TGTGCCAGCAGCGGATTACAGGTGAACTATGGCTACACCTTC
TRBJ2-2 | TRBD2 | few | TRBV7-3 | CASSFYPGGPTGELFF | TGTGCCAGCAGCTTTTATCCGGGGGGGCCCACCGGGGAGCTGTTTTTT
TRBJ2-7 | - | many | TRBV5-1 | CASSLRGQTYEQYF | TGCGCCAGCAGCTTACGGGGGCAGACCTACGAGCAGTACTTC
TRBJ2-3 | - | few | TRBV11-2 | CASSPGGDTQYF | TGTGCCAGCAGCCCAGGCGGGGATACGCAGTATTTT
TRBJ2-3 | - | few | TRBV9 | CASSVVGDTQYF | TGTGCCAGCAGCGTAGTAGGAGATACGCAGTATTTT
TRBJ2-1 | TRBD2 | - | TRBV25-1 | CASSELTGLATSSYNEQFF | TGTGCCAGCAGTGAATTAACGGGACTAGCGACGAGCTCCTACAATGAGCAGTTCTTC
TRBJ1-2 | TRBD1 | few | TRBV6-5 | CASSWGTGGHYGYTF | TGTGCCAGCAGTTGGGGGACAGGGGGACACTATGGCTACACCTTC